Below, 27 T cell receptor beta chains from the same sample are listed, as sequenced in a study of blood T cell repertoires in COVID-19. Assay: immunoSEQ multiplex PCR; the TCRdb copy retains only in-frame clones and omits some. The sample yields some 170,000 clones, 87% seen once. The specimen sequenced was peripheral blood. The receptor set was obtained from a woman in her 70s with COVID-19, enrolled during active disease.

The chain combines TRBV15 with TRBJ1-2; 8 bases agree with TRBD1. V gave up 4 bases and J gave up 1 base; unmatched junction bases: 2. The germline CDR1 and CDR2 sequences are LNHNV and YYDKDF (reference sequence). This CDR3 has 14 residues. CDR3 loop: CATSKDRVNYGYTF. Written as DNA, the CDR3 is TGTGCCACCAGCAAGGACAGGGTTAACTATGGCTACACCTTC. The variable domain in full, with the rest retrieved from reference TRBV15 and TRBJ1-2, is DAMVIQNPRYQVTQFGKPVTLSCSQTLNHNVMYWYQQKSSQAPKLLFHYYDKDFNNEADTPDNFQSRRPNTSFCFLDIRSPGLGDTAMYLCATSKDRVNYGYTFGSGTRLTVV.

This rearrangement joins TRBV15 to TRBJ1-2, with 7 bases that match TRBD1. Germline V gene sequence: CDR1 LNHNV, CDR2 YYDKDF (reference sequence). The CDR3 length is 16 residues. V dropped 1 base and J dropped 5; count of bases not matched to a gene: 10. The CDR3 DNA is TGTGCCACCAGCAGAGGAGACAGGGTTTGGGATTATGGCTACACCTTC. It yields the protein CATSRGDRVWDYGYTF.

The chain employs TRBV6-5 and TRBJ2-1, with TRBD1 identical over 9 bases. V was clipped by 8 bases and J by 4 bases; unmatched bases: 6. Germline CDR1 and CDR2: MNHEY and SVGAGI. This CDR3 is built from 14 residues. CDR3 loop: CASATGGLYNEQFF. In nucleotides, the CDR3 is TGTGCCAGCGCAACAGGGGGCTTATACAATGAGCAGTTCTTC.

This chain joins TRBV9 and TRBJ1-2; D possibly corresponds to TRBD1 (6 bases). V lost 4 bases and J 2 bases, leaving 15 bases between the germline ends. This CDR3 contains 15 residues. Germline CDR1 reads SGDLS; CDR2 reads YYNGEE. CDR3 loop: CASSLQHTGNYGYTF. Here the CDR3 DNA reads TGTGCCAGCAGCCTTCAACATACAGGGAACTATGGCTACACCTTC.

The chain carries TRBV10-3 and TRBJ2-2; TRBD2 is a possible D gene (5 bases). Germline CDR1 is ENHRY and CDR2 is SYGVKD. Trimming stripped 6 bases from V and 1 base from J, with 15 bases between. The CDR3 is made up of 16 amino acids. Here the CDR3 DNA reads TGTGCCATCAGCCAAGTCAAGGCGGGGAACACCGGGGAGCTGTTTTTT. It codes for CAISQVKAGNTGELFF.

This chain uses TRBV7-9 with TRBJ2-7, with 12 positions matching TRBD1. Germline CDR1 and CDR2: SEHNR and FQNEAQ (reference sequence). CDR3 size: 15 residues. Trimming took 5 bases from V and 6 from J; bases not matched to a gene: 8. CDR3 residues: CASSTAGTGGSEQYF. The CDR3, as DNA: TGTGCCAGCAGCACGGCCGGGACAGGGGGCTCCGAGCAGTACTTC.

The J gene is TRBJ2-1, the V gene TRBV3-1 (or the pseudogene TRBV3-2); D ambiguous. Germline CDR1 and CDR2: LGHDT and YNNKEL (reference sequence). The V end was cut by 1 base, the J end by 0 bases, with 10 bases between. This CDR3 is built from 16 residues. The CDR3 here is CASSQAQANSYNEQFF. The DNA of the CDR3 is TGTGCCAGCAGCCAAGCTCAGGCTAACTCCTACAATGAGCAGTTCTTC.

The gene calls are TRBV6-4 and TRBJ2-1; TRBD2 matches 10 bases. V trimming: 2 bases; J trimming: 7 bases; junction bases outside the gene matches: 5. The CDR3 extends over 15 amino acids. Per the germline V gene, CDR1 is MRHNA and CDR2 is SNTAGT. CDR3 DNA sequence: TGTGCCAGCAGTGACGGGTCTAGCGGGAGAAATGAGCAGTTCTTC. This translates into CASSDGSSGRNEQFF.

The chain combines TRBV6-2 or TRBV6-3 with TRBJ1-5; no clear D gene. Germline V gene lookup returns CDR1 MNHEY and CDR2 SVGEGT. V was trimmed by 2 bases and J by 7 bases, leaving 6 bases between them. The CDR3 loop spans 12 amino acids. CDR3 region: CASSYGEQPQHF. CDR3 DNA: TGTGCCAGCAGTTACGGGGAGCAGCCCCAGCATTTT.

This clone was seen a handful of times. This chain uses TRBV5-4 with TRBJ1-6, with 8 positions matching TRBD1. Germline V gene sequence: CDR1 SGHNT, CDR2 YYREEE (reference sequence). CDR3 length: 14 amino acids. After removal of 5 bases from V and 12 bases from J, the junction contained 10 bases not matched to a gene. This CDR3 is CASRRGQGIGPLHF. The CDR3 DNA reads TGTGCCAGCAGACGAGGACAGGGAATTGGACCCCTCCACTTT.

The chain couples TRBV7-3 to TRBJ2-3; 10 nucleotides line up with TRBD2. CDR3 length: 16 residues. Germline V gene data show CDR1 as SGHTA and CDR2 as FQGTGA. V lost 1 base and J lost 2; bases outside the gene matches: 3. CDR3 nucleotides: TGTGCCAGCAGCTTAAGTAGCGGGAGGACCACAGATACGCAGTATTTT. Protein product: CASSLSSGRTTDTQYF.

V is TRBV5-4 and J is TRBJ2-1; 13 bases are a match to TRBD2. V trimming: 4 bases; J trimming: 6 bases; junction bases outside the gene matches: 13. Germline CDR1 SGHNT, CDR2 YYREEE (reference sequence). The length of the CDR3 is 18 residues. CDR3 protein: CASSPGLAGSTLVNEQFF. The CDR3 DNA reads as TGTGCCAGCAGCCCGGGACTAGCGGGATCCACCTTGGTCAATGAGCAGTTCTTC.

The CDR3 protein is CASSPQPQGQGGYGYTF. DNA of the CDR3: TGTGCCAGCTCACCCCAGCCCCAAGGACAGGGCGGCTATGGCTACACCTTC. V usage is TRBV18 and J usage is TRBJ1-2, with TRBD1 matching 8 bases. The CDR3 loop spans 17 amino acids. The germline V gene encodes CDR1 KGHSH and CDR2 LQKENI. Trimming cost V 3 bases and J 4 bases; bases outside gene matches: 13. The complete variable domain, with remaining parts taken from reference TRBV18 and TRBJ1-2, reads NAGVMQNPRHLVRRRGQEARLRCSPMKGHSHVYWYRQLPEEGLKFMVYLQKENIIDESGMPKERFSAEFPKEGPSILRIQQVVRGDSAAYFCASSPQPQGQGGYGYTFGSGTRLTVV.

This chain connects TRBV5-1 to TRBJ2-5; TRBD1 agrees at 8 bases. CDR1 SGHRS and CDR2 YFSETQ come from the germline V gene. The CDR3 is made up of 15 amino acids. V lost 3 bases, J lost 1 base, and 5 bases stayed unmatched. The CDR3 sequence is CASSYRTGSQETQYF. CDR3 DNA: TGCGCCAGCAGCTACCGGACAGGGTCCCAAGAGACCCAGTACTTC.

V gene TRBV5-1 combines with J gene TRBJ2-7, with D possibly being TRBD1 (6 bases). The CDR3 loop spans 15 amino acids. Per germline, CDR1 SGHRS and CDR2 YFSETQ. Trimming took 2 bases from V and 5 from J, leaving 17 bases between them. CDR3 nucleotide sequence: TGCGCCAGCAGCTTACAACAGGGATACAGCGACGAGCAGTACTTC. Amino acids: CASSLQQGYSDEQYF.

In DNA, the CDR3 is TGCGCCAGCGGTTTAGCTGGGGCCAACGTCCTGACTTTC. Translated, it gives CASGLAGANVLTF. The chain links TRBV5-1 to TRBJ2-6; D not resolved. Per germline, CDR1 SGHRS and CDR2 YFSETQ. V was pared by 7 bases and J by 2 bases, with 7 bases between. The CDR3 contains 13 residues.

This chain connects TRBV10-3 to TRBJ2-3, with D tentatively TRBD1 (7 bases). The CDR3 length is 15 residues. V lost 10 bases and J 2 bases, leaving 19 bases between the germline ends. Germline V gene sequence: CDR1 ENHRY, CDR2 SYGVKD. This chain's CDR3 is CATVQGGTNTDTQYF. For the CDR3, the DNA is TGTGCCACCGTCCAGGGGGGTACAAACACAGATACGCAGTATTTT.

This chain links TRBV27 with TRBJ2-1; 10 bases fit TRBD2. This CDR3 comprises 13 residues. With V trimmed by 8 bases and J by 8 bases, 6 bases remained unmatched. Germline CDR1 is MNHEY and CDR2 is SMNVEV (reference sequence). The CDR3 DNA follows: TGTGCCAGCCGCTTACTAGCGGGATATGAGCAGTTCTTC. It encodes CASRLLAGYEQFF.

This chain uses TRBV7-9 with TRBJ2-5; D might be TRBD1 (5 bases). With 1 base removed from V and 7 bases from J, the gap between germline ends came to 10 bases. This CDR3 contains 13 residues. Germline lookup yields CDR1 SEHNR and CDR2 FQNEAQ (reference sequence). The CDR3 protein is CASSLEAGLTQYF. CDR3 DNA: TGTGCCAGCAGCTTAGAGGCAGGGCTGACCCAGTACTTC.

The chain carries TRBV5-1 and TRBJ2-3, with TRBD2 matching over 8 bases. Trimming at V came to 2 bases and at J to 6 bases, leaving 8 bases not matched to a gene. The germline gives CDR1 SGHRS, CDR2 YFSETQ. The CDR3 contains 15 residues. The CDR3 loop reads CASSFGGRIADTQYF. The CDR3 region has the DNA TGCGCCAGCAGCTTTGGCGGGAGGATAGCGGATACGCAGTATTTT.

J is TRBJ2-5 and V is TRBV20-1; 10 bases align to TRBD2. The CDR3 has 16 amino acids. With 3 bases clipped from V and 5 bases from J, the junction kept 12 bases outside the gene matches. The germline V gene has CDR1 DFQATT and CDR2 SNEGSKA (reference sequence). The CDR3 region is CSASKPASGSGETQYF. The DNA of the CDR3 is TGCAGTGCTAGTAAACCTGCTAGCGGGAGTGGGGAGACCCAGTACTTC.

The V and J genes are TRBV29-1 and TRBJ1-5; D is ambiguous. This CDR3 spans 13 amino acids. Trimming took 6 bases from V and 6 from J, leaving 15 bases between them. Germline V gives CDR1 SQVTM, CDR2 ANQGSEA. CDR3: CSVLEGSGQPQHF. Written as DNA, the CDR3 is TGCAGCGTGCTCGAGGGCTCGGGTCAGCCCCAGCATTTT.

The chain carries TRBV20-1 and TRBJ1-5; weak D call: TRBD1 (5 bases). The CDR3 has 14 amino acids. Germline lookup yields CDR1 DFQATT and CDR2 SNEGSKA (reference sequence). V lost 3 bases to trimming and J lost 4 bases, with 13 bases between them. This CDR3 reads CSASRGLTNQPQHF. For the CDR3, the DNA is TGCAGTGCTAGTAGGGGCCTGACAAATCAGCCCCAGCATTTT.

The gene calls are TRBV7-3 and TRBJ2-7; 7 bases match TRBD2. The germline V gene encodes CDR1 SGHTA and CDR2 FQGTGA. The CDR3 consists of 13 residues. J lost 1 base, V lost 8 bases, and 5 bases had no gene match. CDR3 sequence (DNA): TGTGCCAGCGGGACGGGGGGATCCTACGAGCAGTACTTC. Encoded protein: CASGTGGSYEQYF.

The chain uses TRBV7-2 and TRBJ1-2, with D possibly matching TRBD1 (6 bases). The V end lost 6 bases, the J end lost 2 bases, and 13 bases lay between the germline ends. This CDR3 comprises 14 residues. Looked up from germline, CDR1 is SGHTA and CDR2 is FQGNSA. The CDR3 loop reads CASRVTGLNYGYTF. The CDR3 coding sequence is TGTGCCAGCAGGGTGACAGGACTGAACTATGGCTACACCTTC.

The chain is built from TRBV5-1 and TRBJ1-6; D uncertain. Germline CDR1 and CDR2: SGHRS and YFSETQ. CDR3 size: 16 residues. Trimming stripped 0 bases from V and 0 bases from J, with 7 bases between. The CDR3 DNA is TGCGCCAGCAGCTTGGGGGCCGGCTCCTATAATTCACCCCTCCACTTT. It encodes CASSLGAGSYNSPLHF.

J is TRBJ1-5 and V is TRBV12-5, with D tentatively TRBD1 (5 bases). Trimming shortened V by 3 bases and J by 5 bases, and 11 bases separated the two germline ends. Germline CDR1 LGHNT, CDR2 FRNRAP. CDR3 length equals 14 residues. The CDR3 loop is CASGLETVDQPQHF. For the CDR3, the DNA is TGTGCTAGTGGTTTAGAGACAGTAGATCAGCCCCAGCATTTT.